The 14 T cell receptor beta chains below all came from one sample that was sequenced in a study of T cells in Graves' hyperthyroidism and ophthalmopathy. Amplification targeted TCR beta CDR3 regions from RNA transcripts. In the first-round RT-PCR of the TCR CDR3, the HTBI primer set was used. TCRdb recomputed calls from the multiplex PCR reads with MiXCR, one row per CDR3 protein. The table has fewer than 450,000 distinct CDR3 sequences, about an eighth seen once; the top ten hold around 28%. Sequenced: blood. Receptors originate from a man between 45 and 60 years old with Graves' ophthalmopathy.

CDR3 sequence: CASSIFPAKNIQYF. In DNA, the CDR3 is TGTGCCAGTAGTATTTTCCCTGCCAAAAACATTCAGTACTTC. The chain has TRBV19 and TRBJ2-4; D ambiguous. The CDR3 runs 14 residues. The germline CDR1 and CDR2 sequences are LNHDA and SQIVND (reference sequence). V was shortened by 3 bases and J by 1 base, with 7 bases between the two germline ends. The full variable domain, in which reference TRBV19 and TRBJ2-4 provide the parts outside the CDR3, is DGGITQSPKYLFRKEGQNVTLSCEQNLNHDAMYWYRQDPGQGLRLIYYSQIVNDFQKGDIAEGYSVSREKKESFPLTVTSAQKNPTAFYLCASSIFPAKNIQYFGAGTRLSVL.

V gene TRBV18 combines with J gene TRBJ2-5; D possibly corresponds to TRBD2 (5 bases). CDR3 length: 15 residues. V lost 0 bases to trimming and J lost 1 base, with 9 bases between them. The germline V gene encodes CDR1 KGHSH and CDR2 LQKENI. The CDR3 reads CASSPPSGVQETQYF. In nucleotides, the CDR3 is TGTGCCAGCTCACCACCATCCGGGGTCCAAGAGACCCAGTACTTC.

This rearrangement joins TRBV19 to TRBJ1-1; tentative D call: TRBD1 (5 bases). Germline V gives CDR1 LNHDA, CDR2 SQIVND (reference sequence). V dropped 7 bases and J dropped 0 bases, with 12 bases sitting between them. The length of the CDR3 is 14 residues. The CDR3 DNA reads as TGTGCCAGTACTCCGGGACGGATGAACACTGAAGCTTTCTTT. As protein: CASTPGRMNTEAFF.

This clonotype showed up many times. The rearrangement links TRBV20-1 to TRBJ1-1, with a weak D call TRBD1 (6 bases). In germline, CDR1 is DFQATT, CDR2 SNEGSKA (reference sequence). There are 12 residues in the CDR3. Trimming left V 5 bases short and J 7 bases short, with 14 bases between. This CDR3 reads CSAPGQGNEAFF. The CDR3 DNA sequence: TGCAGTGCTCCGGGGCAGGGGAATGAAGCTTTCTTT.

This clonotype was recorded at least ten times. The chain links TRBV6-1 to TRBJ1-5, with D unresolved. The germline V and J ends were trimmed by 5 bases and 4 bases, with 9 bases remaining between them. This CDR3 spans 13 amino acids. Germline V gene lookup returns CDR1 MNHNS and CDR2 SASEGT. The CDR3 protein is CASSRNTNQPQHF. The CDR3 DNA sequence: TGTGCCAGCAGTCGGAATACAAATCAGCCCCAGCATTTT.

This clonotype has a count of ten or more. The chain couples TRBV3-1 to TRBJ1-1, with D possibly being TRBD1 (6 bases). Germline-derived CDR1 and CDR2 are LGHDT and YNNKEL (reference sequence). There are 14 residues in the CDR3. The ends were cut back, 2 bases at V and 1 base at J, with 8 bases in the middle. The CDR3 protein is CASSQKTGNTEAFF. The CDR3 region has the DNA TGTGCCAGCAGCCAAAAGACAGGGAACACTGAAGCTTTCTTT.

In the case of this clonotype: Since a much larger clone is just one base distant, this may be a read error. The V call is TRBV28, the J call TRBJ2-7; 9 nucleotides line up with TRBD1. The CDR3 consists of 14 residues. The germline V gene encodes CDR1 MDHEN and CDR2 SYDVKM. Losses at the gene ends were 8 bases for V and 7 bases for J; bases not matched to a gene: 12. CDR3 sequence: CASGTPDRGREQYF. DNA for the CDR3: TGTGCCAGCGGGACCCCGGACAGGGGTCGGGAGCAGTACTTC. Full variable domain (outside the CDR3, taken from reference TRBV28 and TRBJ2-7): DVKVTQSSRYLVKRTGEKVFLECVQDMDHENMFWYRQDPGLGLRLIYFSYDVKMKEKGDIPEGYSVSREKKERFSLILESASTNQTSMYLCASGTPDRGREQYFGPGTRLTVT.

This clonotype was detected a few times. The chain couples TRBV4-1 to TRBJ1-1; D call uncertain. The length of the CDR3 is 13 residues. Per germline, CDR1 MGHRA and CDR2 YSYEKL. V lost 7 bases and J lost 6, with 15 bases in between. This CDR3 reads CASTFAIGAEAFF. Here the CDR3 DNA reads TGCGCCAGCACGTTCGCAATTGGGGCTGAAGCTTTCTTT.

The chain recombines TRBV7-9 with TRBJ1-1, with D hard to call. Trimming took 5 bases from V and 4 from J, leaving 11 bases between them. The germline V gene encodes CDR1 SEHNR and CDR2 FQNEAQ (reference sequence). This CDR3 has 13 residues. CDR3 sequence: CASSIKGSTEAFF. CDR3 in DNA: TGTGCCAGCAGCATCAAAGGGAGCACTGAAGCTTTCTTT.

The CDR3 bases are TGCAGCGTTTTAGCTGCTGAGCAGTTCTTC. It yields the protein CSVLAAEQFF. This sequence joins TRBV29-1 and TRBJ2-1; D gene ambiguous. This CDR3 region has 10 residues. Germline V gene data show CDR1 as SQVTM and CDR2 as ANQGSEA. V was clipped by 5 bases and J by 9 bases, with 8 bases between them.

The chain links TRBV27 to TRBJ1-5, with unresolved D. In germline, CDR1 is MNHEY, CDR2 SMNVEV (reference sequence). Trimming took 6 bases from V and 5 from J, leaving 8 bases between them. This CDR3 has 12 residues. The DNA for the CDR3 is TGTGCCAGCAGAATCAGAGATCAGCCCCAGCATTTT. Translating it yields CASRIRDQPQHF.

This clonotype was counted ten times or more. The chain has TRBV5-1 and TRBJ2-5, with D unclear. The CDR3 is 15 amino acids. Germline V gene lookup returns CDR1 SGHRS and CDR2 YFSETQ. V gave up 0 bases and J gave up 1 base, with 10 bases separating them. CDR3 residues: CASSLGVTTQETQYF. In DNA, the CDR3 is TGCGCCAGCAGCTTGGGAGTAACTACCCAAGAGACCCAGTACTTC.

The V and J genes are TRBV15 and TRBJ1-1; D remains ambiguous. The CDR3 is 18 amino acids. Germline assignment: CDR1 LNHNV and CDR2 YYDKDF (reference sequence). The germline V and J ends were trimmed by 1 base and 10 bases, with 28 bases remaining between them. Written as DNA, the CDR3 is TGTGCCACCAGCAGAGGACGACCAGGAGAGGGCGGCGGGCGGGCAGCTTTCTTT. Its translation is CATSRGRPGEGGGRAAFF. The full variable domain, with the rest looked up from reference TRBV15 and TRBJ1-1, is DAMVIQNPRYQVTQFGKPVTLSCSQTLNHNVMYWYQQKSSQAPKLLFHYYDKDFNNEADTPDNFQSRRPNTSFCFLDIRSPGLGDTAMYLCATSRGRPGEGGGRAAFFGQGTRLTVV.

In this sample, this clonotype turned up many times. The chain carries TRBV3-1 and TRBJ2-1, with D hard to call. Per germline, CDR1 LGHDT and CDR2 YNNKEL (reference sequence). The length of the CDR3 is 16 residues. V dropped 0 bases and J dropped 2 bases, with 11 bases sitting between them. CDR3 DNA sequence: TGTGCCAGCAGCCAAGAGGGGATTTTGACCTACAATGAGCAGTTCTTC. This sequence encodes CASSQEGILTYNEQFF.